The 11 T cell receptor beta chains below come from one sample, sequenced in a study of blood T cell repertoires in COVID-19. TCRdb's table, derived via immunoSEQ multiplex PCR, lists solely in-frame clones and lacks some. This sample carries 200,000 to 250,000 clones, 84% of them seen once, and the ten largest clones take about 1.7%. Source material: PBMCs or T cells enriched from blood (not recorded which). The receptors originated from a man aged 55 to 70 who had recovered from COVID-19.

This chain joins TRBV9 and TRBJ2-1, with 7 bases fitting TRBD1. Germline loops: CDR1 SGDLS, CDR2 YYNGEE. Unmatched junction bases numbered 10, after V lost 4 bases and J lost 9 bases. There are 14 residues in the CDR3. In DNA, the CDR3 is TGTGCCAGCAGCACAACCGGGACAGTCAGTGAGCAGTTCTTC. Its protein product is CASSTTGTVSEQFF.

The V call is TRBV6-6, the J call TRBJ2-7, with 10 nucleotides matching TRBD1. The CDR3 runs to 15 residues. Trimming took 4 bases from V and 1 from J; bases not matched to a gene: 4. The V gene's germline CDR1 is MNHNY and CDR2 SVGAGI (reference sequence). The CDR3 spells CASSSTGGVSYEQYF. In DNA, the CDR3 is TGTGCCAGCAGTTCGACAGGGGGCGTTTCCTACGAGCAGTACTTC.

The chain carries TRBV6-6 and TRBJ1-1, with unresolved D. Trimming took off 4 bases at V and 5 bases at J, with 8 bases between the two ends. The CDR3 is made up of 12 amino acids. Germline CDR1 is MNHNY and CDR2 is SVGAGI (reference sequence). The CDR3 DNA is TGTGCCAGCAGTTTGCCAGTGACTGAAGCTTTCTTT. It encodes CASSLPVTEAFF.

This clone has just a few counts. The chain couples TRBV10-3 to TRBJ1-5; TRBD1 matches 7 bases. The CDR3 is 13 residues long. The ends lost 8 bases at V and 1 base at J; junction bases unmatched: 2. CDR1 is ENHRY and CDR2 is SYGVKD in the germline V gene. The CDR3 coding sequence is TGTGCCATCCAGGGGGGAAGCAATCAGCCCCAGCATTTT. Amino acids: CAIQGGSNQPQHF.

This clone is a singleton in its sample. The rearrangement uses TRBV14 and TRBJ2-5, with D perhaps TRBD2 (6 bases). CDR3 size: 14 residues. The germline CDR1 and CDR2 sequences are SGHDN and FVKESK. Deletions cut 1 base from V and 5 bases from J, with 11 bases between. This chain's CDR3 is CASSQVGGAETQYF. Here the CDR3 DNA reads TGTGCCAGCAGCCAAGTGGGGGGAGCGGAGACCCAGTACTTC.

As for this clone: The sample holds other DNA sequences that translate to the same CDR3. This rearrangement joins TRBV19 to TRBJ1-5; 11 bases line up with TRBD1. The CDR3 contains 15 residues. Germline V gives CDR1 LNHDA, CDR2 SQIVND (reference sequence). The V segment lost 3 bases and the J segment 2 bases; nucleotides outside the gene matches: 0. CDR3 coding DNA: TGTGCCAGTAGTATGGGACAGGGGGGCAATCAGCCCCAGCATTTT. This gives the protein CASSMGQGGNQPQHF.

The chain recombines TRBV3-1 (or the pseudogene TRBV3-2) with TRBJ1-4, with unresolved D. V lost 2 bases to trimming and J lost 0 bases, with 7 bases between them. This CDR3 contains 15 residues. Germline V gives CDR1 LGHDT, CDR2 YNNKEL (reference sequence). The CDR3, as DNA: TGTGCCAGCAGCCAAAGCACGACAACTAATGAAAAACTGTTTTTT. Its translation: CASSQSTTTNEKLFF.

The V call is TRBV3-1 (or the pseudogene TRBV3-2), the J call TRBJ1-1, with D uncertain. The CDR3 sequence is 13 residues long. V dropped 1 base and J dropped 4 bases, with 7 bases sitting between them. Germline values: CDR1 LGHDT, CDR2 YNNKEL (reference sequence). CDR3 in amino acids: CASSQVVATEAFF. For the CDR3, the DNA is TGTGCCAGCAGCCAAGTGGTGGCCACTGAAGCTTTCTTT.

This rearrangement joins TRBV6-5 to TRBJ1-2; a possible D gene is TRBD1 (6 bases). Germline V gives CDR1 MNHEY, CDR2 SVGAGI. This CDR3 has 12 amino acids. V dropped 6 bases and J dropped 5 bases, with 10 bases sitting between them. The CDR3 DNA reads TGTGCCAGCAGCATAGGGGGTTATGGCTACACCTTC. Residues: CASSIGGYGYTF.

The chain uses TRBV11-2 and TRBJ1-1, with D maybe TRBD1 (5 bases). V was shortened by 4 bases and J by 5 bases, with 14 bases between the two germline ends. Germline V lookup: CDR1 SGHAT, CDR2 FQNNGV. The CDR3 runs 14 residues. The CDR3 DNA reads TGTGCCAGCAGCTCCGGCAGGGTCCGTACTGAAGCTTTCTTT. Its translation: CASSSGRVRTEAFF.

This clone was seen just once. CDR3 amino acids: CASSQGQGGSSGANVLTF. The DNA for the CDR3 is TGTGCCAGCAGCCAAGGACAGGGGGGCTCCTCTGGGGCCAACGTCCTGACTTTC. The chain employs TRBV3-1 (or the pseudogene TRBV3-2) and TRBJ2-6, with 9 nucleotides matching TRBD1. CDR1 and CDR2 (germline): LGHDT, YNNKEL (reference sequence). The CDR3 covers 18 residues. The V segment lost 1 base and the J segment 0 bases; nucleotides outside the gene matches: 4.